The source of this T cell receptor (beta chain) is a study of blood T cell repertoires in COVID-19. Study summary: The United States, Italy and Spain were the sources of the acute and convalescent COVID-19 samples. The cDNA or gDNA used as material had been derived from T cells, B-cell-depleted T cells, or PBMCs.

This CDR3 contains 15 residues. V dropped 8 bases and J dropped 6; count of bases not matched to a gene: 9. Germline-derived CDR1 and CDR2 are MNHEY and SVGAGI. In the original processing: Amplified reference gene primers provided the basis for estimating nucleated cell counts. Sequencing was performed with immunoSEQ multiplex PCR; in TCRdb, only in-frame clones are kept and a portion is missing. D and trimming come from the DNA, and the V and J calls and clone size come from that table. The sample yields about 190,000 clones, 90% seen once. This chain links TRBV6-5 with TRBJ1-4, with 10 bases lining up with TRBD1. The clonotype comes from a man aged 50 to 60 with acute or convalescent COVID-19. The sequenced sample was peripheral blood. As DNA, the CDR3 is TGTGCCAGCTATGACCCCGGGACAGGGGATGAAAAACTGTTTTTT. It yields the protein CASYDPGTGDEKLFF.